The 3 T cell receptor beta chains presented below share a single source sample, sequenced in a study of T cells after yellow fever vaccination. TCRdb recomputed calls from the 5' RACE reads with MiXCR, one row per CDR3 protein. The sample holds about 68,000 distinct CDR3 sequences, 5% to 8% seen once. Sequences were derived from CD8+ T cells sorted from PBMCs, sampled about 49 days after the first yellow fever vaccination. These receptors were obtained from a young man who received the YFV17D yellow fever vaccine.

This clonotype came up many times. The gene calls are TRBV27 and TRBJ2-7, with D perhaps TRBD1 (5 bases). Per the germline V gene, CDR1 is MNHEY and CDR2 is SMNVEV (reference sequence). CDR3 size: 14 residues. Trimming stripped 0 bases from V and 9 bases from J, with 15 bases between. This CDR3 reads CASSLSQGIVGQYF. The CDR3 bases are TGTGCCAGCAGTTTATCCCAGGGAATAGTCGGGCAGTACTTC.

In its sample, this clonotype was seen many times. The genes are TRBV9 and TRBJ2-5, with unresolved D. CDR3 length: 14 amino acids. V lost 0 bases and J lost 3, with 9 bases in between. Germline-derived CDR1 and CDR2 are SGDLS and YYNGEE. For the CDR3, the DNA is TGTGCCAGCAGCGTAGATGGGGTAAAAGAGACCCAGTACTTC. It is translated as CASSVDGVKETQYF. The variable domain in full, completed from reference TRBV9 and TRBJ2-5, reads DSGVTQTPKHLITATGQRVTLRCSPRSGDLSVYWYQQSLDQGLQFLIQYYNGEERAKGNILERFSAQQFPDLHSELNLSSLELGDSALYFCASSVDGVKETQYFGPGTRLLVL.

The table lists this clonotype with a few counts. The rearrangement joins TRBV5-1 to TRBJ2-7, with D possibly matching TRBD1 (6 bases). The CDR3 is 17 amino acids. Deletions cut 2 bases from V and 4 bases from J, with 22 bases between. Germline lookup yields CDR1 SGHRS and CDR2 YFSETQ. The CDR3 spells CASSFSLVDRNIYEQYF. CDR3 nucleotide sequence: TGCGCCAGCAGCTTCTCGTTGGTTGACAGGAACATTTACGAGCAGTACTTC.